This T cell receptor beta chain was found in a study of T cells in Graves' hyperthyroidism and ophthalmopathy. This clonotype was found a few times. The CDR3 covers 12 residues. CDR1 MNHEY and CDR2 SVGEGT come from the germline V gene. Trimming stripped 6 bases from V and 5 bases from J, with 8 bases between. The definition of stable Graves' hyperthyroidism was no ophthalmopathy progression within 18 months. RNA transcripts yielded amplified TCR beta CDR3 regions. RT-PCR in the first round (using the HTBI primer set) targeted the TCR CDR3. TCRdb re-called the multiplex PCR reads with MiXCR, one entry per CDR3 protein. The table records around 300,000 distinct CDR3 sequences, roughly 13% of them present only once.

The TCR was taken from a woman aged 25-40 years with Graves' hyperthyroidism. The sample consisted of blood. V gene TRBV6-2 or TRBV6-3 combines with J gene TRBJ2-1; D remains ambiguous. CDR3: CASRRPDNEQFF. In DNA, the CDR3 is TGTGCCAGCAGACGACCTGACAATGAGCAGTTCTTC.